Described below is a single T cell receptor (beta chain) sequence and its context. Its antigen is unknown. Base qualities are not recorded, but no much larger clone differs from it by a single base. The cohort comprised 666 healthy bone marrow donors. All cohort members were sampled while nominally healthy, although unrecorded immune exposures were likely present. The donor tested CMV seropositive and was one of the 289 seropositive cohort members. Each donor provided a peripheral blood sample, and peripheral blood mononuclear cells were used for TCR beta sequencing. The Qiagen DNeasy Blood Extraction Kit was used to extract genomic DNA from the blood cell samples. This specimen comes from a study of cytomegalovirus exposure and HLA in healthy donors (dated by TCRdb to 2016 to 2017). Describing the broader study: According to an earlier analysis of a few hundred of the donors, about 180 million T cells yielded over 90 million unique TCR beta sequences and about 300 Gb of sequence data. Roughly 300 gigabases of sequencing data and around 85 million unique TCR sequences made up an early release that covered fewer than 650 HLA-typed donors. Of the 350 to 450 genotyped donors, approximately 83% fell in the genetic ancestry cluster associated with self-reported Caucasian donors. The study was designed to test whether signatures of past pathogen exposure could be identified by cataloging public T cell receptors. Using immunosequencing, the study profiled T cell repertoires from 666 subjects and related those repertoires to cytomegalovirus serostatus. In addition to the first cohort of 666 subjects, a separate validation cohort of over 90 different subjects was used. To predict cytomegalovirus infection status, the study brought together high-throughput TCR immunosequencing, statistical association of individual TCRs with disease status, and machine learning. In a later analysis, previously published TCR beta repertoires from 670 or so donors were re-analyzed and high-resolution HLA genotyping was added so that TCR occurrence patterns could be studied. In the later analysis, no new phenotypic data were used to find candidate immune exposures; instead, reliance was placed on TCR beta sequences and their occurrence across donors. To decide whether each TCR beta V gene segment behaved as functional or pseudogenic, an earlier analysis of some 570 of the donors relied on high-throughput TCR beta sequencing. Donor age, sex, ethnicity and CMV serostatus were collected together with the repertoire data. In a later genetic analysis, genome-wide SNP genotypes for about three fifths of the roughly 670 donors were used, and that subset was treated as a discovery cohort. Every discovery cohort repertoire had been produced on one sequencing platform. HLA typing covered class I and class II loci at four-digit resolution. The number of donors typed differed by locus, with 629-630 for A, B, C, DRB1 and DQB1, 522 for DQA1, about 610 for DPA1, and 472 for DPB1. Several DR-DQ haplotypes were treated as single units for association and clustering because of strong linkage in the cohort. On average, 235,054 unique TCR beta nucleotide sequences were sequenced per donor among 398 genotyped donors of the cohort, with roughly 18% of those sequences being non-productive.

Broader findings and caveats from the paper: An earlier analysis of approximately 570 of the donors showed that most TCR beta V segments appeared in productive rearrangements either about 87% or about 30% of the time, which broadly matched IMGT annotations. A total of 164 TCR beta chains were listed by the study as associated with cytomegalovirus. A few of the identified cytomegalovirus-associated TCR beta chains were confirmed in vitro to be specific for cytomegalovirus antigens. CMV serostatus was the only immune exposure information available for the cohort. About 17 rarely observed V segments, including chromosome 9 orphons, were excluded from the earlier analysis of some 590 of the donors because counts were too low. V-gene and J-gene trimming of TCR beta chains was associated with a missense DCLRE1C variant in a later genetic analysis, and the association was replicated in an independent cohort. This cohort had only TCR beta chains sequenced, and the lack of alpha or paired-chain data limited which features could be detected. Roughly uniform sequencing depth across donors was assumed in presence/absence analyses, although this assumption may not hold. A later analysis found that HLA-associated TCR beta chains were more clonally expanded and had lower generation probabilities than equally common non-associated chains. In a later genetic analysis, fewer N-insertions in productive TCRs were reported among donors in an Asian-associated ancestry cluster than the roughly 670-donor mean. Because HLA typing was unavailable for some donors at each locus, only the typed subset was used in association tests. Several of the top co-occurrence clusters appeared to be linked to parvovirus B19, influenza, CMV and Epstein-Barr virus, according to a later analysis. Correlated functional status among segregating V segments might reflect linkage disequilibrium, but an unknown experimental factor could not be ruled out. A later analysis found that TCR association rates varied across HLA loci, with DRB1 alleles showing the most associated TCRs and HLA-C alleles the fewest. Assigning TCR associations to individual alleles was difficult when HLA alleles, especially DR and DQ, strongly co-occurred. A cluster of highly shared sequence variants was judged likely to represent a technical artifact of the sequencing pipeline. A further reported finding was that TCR beta sequences accurately predicted the HLA-A and HLA-B alleles for most subjects in the first cohort. The authors suggested that the approach could potentially be extended to other disease states and immunological phenotypes. While some public TCRs were present in many individuals, most TCR sequences turned up only very rarely across donors. According to a later analysis, most CMV-associated TCR beta chains appeared to be HLA-restricted, and the HLA associations seemed to be driven largely by CMV exposure. In both the original and validation cohorts, the classifier was reported to diagnose cytomegalovirus status with high specificity and sensitivity. Specific HLA alleles were associated with 16,951 TCR beta sequences at a false discovery rate of 0.05 in a later analysis.

The library was built by means of the immunoSEQ multiplex PCR assay. A mixture of 60 forward primers for TCR Vbeta segments and 13 reverse primers for TCR Jbeta segments was used in the multiplex PCR. The CDR3 region of rearranged TCR beta genes was amplified from genomic DNA by a multiplex PCR assay. On the Illumina HiSeq System, the amplified TCR beta libraries were sequenced as 87-base-pair reads. Turning to the authors' computational methods: A later analysis tallied around 87 million unique TCR beta chains across the roughly 610 repertoires, and approximately 11 million of those chains were shared by two or more donors. Raw reads were error-corrected and collapsed into unique sequences with a nearest-neighbor algorithm that merged closely related sequences to remove PCR and sequencing errors. CDR3 sequences were aligned to IMGT reference sequences to assign V, D and J gene segments. For a sequence to be retained, a match of at least six nucleotides was required to both a V gene segment and a J gene segment. Rearrangements were classified as productive when the CDR3 lacked stop codons and remained in frame with V and J, and all other rearrangements were classified as non-productive. Following IMGT convention, CDR3 was defined as the stretch from the second conserved V-encoded cysteine to the conserved J-encoded phenylalanine. The earlier analysis of about 530 of the donors excluded any sequence lacking an unambiguous match to a single V gene segment. In an earlier analysis of approximately 590 of the donors, a V segment was called functional when productive rearrangements were above 56.7%, and segregating when the standard deviation between donors exceeded 5%. To diagnose cytomegalovirus status from the catalog of TCR beta chain sequences, a statistical classification framework was built. In a later analysis, TCR nucleotide sequences were compared against IMGT/GENE-DB human TR gene sequences so that V and J genes could be assigned. Using the TCRdist pipeline, a later analysis assigned CDR3 sequences along with most-parsimonious VDJ recombination scenarios. In a later analysis, each TCR beta chain was defined by its CDR3 amino acid sequence together with its V-gene family, and reads lacking a unique V-gene family were excluded. In a later analysis, 500 to 650 highly shared, low-generation-probability nucleotide sequences were removed to address suspected cross-contamination and a sequencing artifact. For each public chain, a later analysis derived a clonal expansion index from normalized ranks of inferred template counts within each repertoire. In a later analysis, generation probabilities were computed using a VDJ recombination model fitted to out-of-frame rearrangements, and the results were checked against IGoR. In a later analysis, hypergeometric tests were used to score TCR-TCR, TCR-HLA and TCR-CMV co-occurrence, with a repertoire-size bias correction applied to TCR pairs. False discovery rates were estimated in a later analysis by permuting HLA or CMV assignments 20 times. In a later analysis, co-occurring TCRs were grouped using DBSCAN, and TCRdist sequence similarity was added for clustering within HLA-allele-positive subsets. Repertoires with fewer than 30,000 or more than 120,000 public chains, plus five repertoires with anomalous nucleotide sharing, were excluded from co-occurrence clustering. TCRdb holds this immuneACCESS table with in-frame rearrangements only. Some clones are missing; in checked studies, unresolved V genes explain under half, and the rest has no known cause. Clone size and the V and J calls come from that table; the DNA yielded D and trimming. The sample table contains some 200,000 clones; only one count was recorded for 70% of them. Around 2.6% of the sample comes from the top ten.

This TCR was recovered from a man aged 35 to 55 in good health and CMV-seropositive. Sequencing was performed on PBMCs.

This receptor carries the CDR3 CASSSNSMNTEAFF. The nucleotide sequence reads as follows: TGTGCCAGCAGCTCAAATTCTATGAACACTGAAGCTTTCTTT. The chain is assembled from TRBV7-2 and TRBJ1-1, with the D gene call left open. There are 14 amino acids in the CDR3, from cysteine to phenylalanine inclusive. The DNA shown is the 42-base CDR3, in frame from base 1. According to the germline V gene, CDR1 reads SGHTA and CDR2 reads FQGNSA. Deletion took 4 bases off V and 0 bases off J, with a span of 9 bases between the germline ends.